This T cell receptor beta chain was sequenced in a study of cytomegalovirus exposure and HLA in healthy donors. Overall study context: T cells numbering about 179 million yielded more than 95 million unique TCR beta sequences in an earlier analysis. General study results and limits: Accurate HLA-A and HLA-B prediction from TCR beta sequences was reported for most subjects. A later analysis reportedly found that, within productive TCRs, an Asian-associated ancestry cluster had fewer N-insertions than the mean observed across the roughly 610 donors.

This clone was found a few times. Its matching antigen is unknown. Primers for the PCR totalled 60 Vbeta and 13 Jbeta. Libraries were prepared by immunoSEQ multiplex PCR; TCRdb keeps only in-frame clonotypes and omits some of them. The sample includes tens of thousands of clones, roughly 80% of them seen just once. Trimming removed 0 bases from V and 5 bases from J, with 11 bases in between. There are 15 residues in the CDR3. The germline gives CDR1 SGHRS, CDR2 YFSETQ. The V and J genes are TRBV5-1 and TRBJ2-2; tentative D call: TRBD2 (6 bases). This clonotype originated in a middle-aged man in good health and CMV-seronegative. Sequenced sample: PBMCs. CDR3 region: CASSLESRETGELFF. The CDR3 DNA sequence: TGCGCCAGCAGCTTGGAATCGCGGGAAACCGGGGAGCTGTTTTTT.